Shown below are 23 T cell receptor beta chains from a single sample sequenced in a study of shared clonotypes between healthy human individuals. In the naive CD8 group, cells lacked CD45RO and were positively selected for CCR7, so terminally differentiated effector memory CD45RA+ cells were left out. Data came from immunoSEQ multiplex PCR; TCRdb stores just in-frame clones and leaves some out. The sample lists 800,000 or so clones; 90% to 97% were seen once. Sample: naive CD8+ T cells sorted from blood. These receptors were collected from a man aged 30-40 years in good health.

This chain joins TRBV5-6 and TRBJ2-7; 9 bases agree with TRBD2. Looked up from germline, CDR1 is SGHDT and CDR2 is YYEEEE. The CDR3 extends over 16 amino acids. The V gene end was trimmed by 1 base and the J gene end by 3 bases; junction bases not matched to a gene: 8. The chain's CDR3 is CASSLSLAGMDYEQYF. The CDR3 coding sequence is TGTGCCAGCAGCTTGTCCCTAGCGGGAATGGACTACGAGCAGTACTTC.

This chain connects TRBV7-9 to TRBJ2-2; D possibly corresponds to TRBD2 (6 bases). V was trimmed by 5 bases and J by 5 bases, leaving 18 bases between them. The CDR3 length is 16 residues. In germline, CDR1 is SEHNR, CDR2 FQNEAQ (reference sequence). The CDR3 DNA sequence: TGTGCCAGCAGCCCCCGGGACTCCCTGGGGACCGGGGAGCTGTTTTTT. Its protein is CASSPRDSLGTGELFF. Combining the CDR3 with reference TRBV7-9 and TRBJ2-2 gives the whole variable domain DTGVSQNPRHKITKRGQNVTFRCDPISEHNRLYWYRQTLGQGPEFLTYFQNEAQLEKSRLLSDRFSAERPKGSFSTLEIQRTEQGDSAMYLCASSPRDSLGTGELFFGEGSRLTVL.

The gene calls are TRBV6-5 and TRBJ2-1; 7 nucleotides agree with TRBD2. The germline V gene has CDR1 MNHEY and CDR2 SVGAGI. With V trimmed by 5 bases and J by 0 bases, 4 bases remained unmatched. The CDR3 sequence is 15 residues long. The CDR3 protein is CASSRSGNSYNEQFF. The CDR3 nucleotides are TGTGCCAGCAGTAGAAGCGGGAACTCCTACAATGAGCAGTTCTTC.

CDR3 amino acids: CASSLGLLGDEQFF. CDR3 sequence (DNA): TGTGCCAGCAGCTTAGGACTATTAGGGGATGAGCAGTTCTTC. The chain links TRBV9 to TRBJ2-1; a possible D gene is TRBD2 (6 bases). V gave up 4 bases and J gave up 8 bases, with 16 bases separating them. The CDR3 is 14 amino acids. The germline CDR1 and CDR2 sequences are SGDLS and YYNGEE.

The chain combines TRBV28 with TRBJ2-7; D possibly uses TRBD1 or TRBD2 (5 bases each). The CDR3 covers 15 residues. The germline V gene has CDR1 MDHEN and CDR2 SYDVKM. With 6 bases removed from V and 2 bases from J, the gap between germline ends came to 17 bases. CDR3 residues: CASSLTGDGPYEQYF. The CDR3 nucleotides read TGTGCCAGCAGCCTAACCGGGGACGGACCCTACGAGCAGTACTTC. Drawing the rest from reference TRBV28 and TRBJ2-7, the complete variable domain is DVKVTQSSRYLVKRTGEKVFLECVQDMDHENMFWYRQDPGLGLRLIYFSYDVKMKEKGDIPEGYSVSREKKERFSLILESASTNQTSMYLCASSLTGDGPYEQYFGPGTRLTVT.

The chain joins TRBV10-3 to TRBJ2-1; 9 positions agree with TRBD1. With 5 bases clipped from V and 4 bases from J, the junction kept 6 bases outside the gene matches. The CDR3 spans 15 residues. CDR1 ENHRY and CDR2 SYGVKD come from the germline V gene. CDR3 sequence reads: CAISLRDREYNEQFF. CDR3 DNA sequence: TGTGCCATCAGTCTCCGGGACAGGGAGTACAATGAGCAGTTCTTC.

The genes are TRBV6-1 and TRBJ2-2; TRBD1 matches 9 bases. Trimming at V came to 0 bases and at J to 0 bases, leaving 11 bases not matched to a gene. The CDR3 has 20 amino acids. The V gene's germline CDR1 is MNHNS and CDR2 SASEGT. DNA of the CDR3: TGTGCCAGCAGTGAAGCAATTAGGGGGACAGGGATAACGAACACCGGGGAGCTGTTTTTT. This sequence encodes CASSEAIRGTGITNTGELFF.

About this clone: This same CDR3 is encoded by further DNA sequences in the sample. The rearrangement joins TRBV7-2 to TRBJ2-7; either TRBD1 or TRBD2 may supply D (5 bases each). V lost 1 base and J 0 bases, leaving 13 bases between the germline ends. CDR1 SGHTA and CDR2 FQGNSA come from the germline V gene. The CDR3 runs 16 residues. CDR3 in amino acids: CASSLGLAGSSYEQYF. The CDR3 nucleotides are TGTGCCAGCAGCTTAGGGTTGGCAGGGAGCTCCTACGAGCAGTACTTC.

This clone was detected a few times. The gene calls are TRBV30 and TRBJ2-5; D may be TRBD2 (7 bases). Germline CDR1 is GTSNPN and CDR2 is SVGIG (reference sequence). V dropped 2 bases and J dropped 5 bases, with 21 bases sitting between them. The CDR3 covers 16 residues. For the CDR3, the DNA is TGTGCCTGGAGTCCCTTCGGGGAGGGGGTTCGGGAGACCCAGTACTTC. This codes for CAWSPFGEGVRETQYF.

V usage is TRBV7-9 and J usage is TRBJ2-7; a possible D gene is TRBD2 (5 bases). Germline assignment: CDR1 SEHNR and CDR2 FQNEAQ (reference sequence). This CDR3 is built from 14 residues. V shed 5 bases and J shed 0 bases, with 11 bases lying between them. The CDR3 coding sequence is TGTGCCAGCAGCGGACTTCTATCCTCCTACGAGCAGTACTTC. This gives the protein CASSGLLSSYEQYF. Full variable domain (remainder filled in from reference TRBV7-9 and TRBJ2-7): DTGVSQNPRHKITKRGQNVTFRCDPISEHNRLYWYRQTLGQGPEFLTYFQNEAQLEKSRLLSDRFSAERPKGSFSTLEIQRTEQGDSAMYLCASSGLLSSYEQYFGPGTRLTVT.

This chain connects TRBV6-6 to TRBJ2-7; D gene ambiguous. The V gene's germline CDR1 is MNHNY and CDR2 SVGAGI (reference sequence). The length of the CDR3 is 13 residues. Trimming removed 4 bases at V and 2 bases at J, with 9 bases between. The CDR3 loop is CASSFPYTYEQYF. CDR3 nucleotides: TGTGCCAGCAGTTTCCCCTACACCTACGAGCAGTACTTC.

The chain carries TRBV30 and TRBJ1-1; TRBD1 might be the D (5 bases). Germline CDR1 and CDR2: GTSNPN and SVGIG (reference sequence). The CDR3 sequence is 15 residues long. Trimming removed 0 bases from V and 6 bases from J, with 17 bases in between. CDR3 sequence (DNA): TGTGCCTGGAGTGTAGGATTGGGGCGGCAGGCTGAAGCTTTCTTT. Translation gives CAWSVGLGRQAEAFF.

This chain links TRBV19 with TRBJ2-3, with no clear D. V dropped 1 base and J dropped 6 bases, with 11 bases sitting between them. Germline-derived CDR1 and CDR2 are LNHDA and SQIVND (reference sequence). This CDR3 contains 14 residues. The CDR3 sequence: CASSIVGSSDTQYF. The CDR3 DNA reads TGTGCCAGTAGTATAGTTGGTAGTTCCGATACGCAGTATTTT.

The J gene is TRBJ2-1, the V gene TRBV29-1, with 7 bases lining up with TRBD1. CDR3 size: 13 residues. J lost 9 bases, V lost 7 bases, and 12 bases had no gene match. Germline CDR1 reads SQVTM; CDR2 reads ANQGSEA. This chain's CDR3 is CSAPGDRVLEQFF. The CDR3 nucleotides read TGCAGCGCTCCTGGTGACAGGGTTCTTGAGCAGTTCTTC.

This clone was recorded once. This chain links TRBV6-5 with TRBJ1-5; 7 nucleotides agree with TRBD1. The CDR3 sequence is 13 residues long. Germline V gene lookup returns CDR1 MNHEY and CDR2 SVGAGI. With V trimmed by 8 bases and J by 0 bases, 1 base remained unmatched. Here the CDR3 DNA reads TGTGCCAGCCGGACAGGTAGCAATCAGCCCCAGCATTTT. Translation gives CASRTGSNQPQHF.

This clone came up once. Written as DNA, the CDR3 is TGTGCCAGCAGAAGCTACGGGACAGGGACTAATGAAAAACTGTTTTTT. Protein sequence: CASRSYGTGTNEKLFF. The chain recombines TRBV7-9 with TRBJ1-4; the match to TRBD1 covers 9 bases. This CDR3 is 16 amino acids long. Germline loops: CDR1 SEHNR, CDR2 FQNEAQ (reference sequence). Trimming removed 6 bases from V and 2 bases from J; junction bases left unmatched: 7. The full variable domain, in which reference TRBV7-9 and TRBJ1-4 provide the parts outside the CDR3, is DTGVSQNPRHKITKRGQNVTFRCDPISEHNRLYWYRQTLGQGPEFLTYFQNEAQLEKSRLLSDRFSAERPKGSFSTLEIQRTEQGDSAMYLCASRSYGTGTNEKLFFGSGTQLSVL.

V gene TRBV7-9 combines with J gene TRBJ1-2; no firm D call. Germline CDR1 and CDR2: SEHNR and FQNEAQ (reference sequence). This CDR3 region has 14 residues. V lost 5 bases and J lost 4, with 14 bases in between. CDR3 region: CASSRTGEIYGYTF. Here the CDR3 DNA reads TGTGCCAGCAGCCGGACGGGAGAGATCTATGGCTACACCTTC.

The chain is built from TRBV7-2 and TRBJ2-3; D not resolved. Germline loops: CDR1 SGHTA, CDR2 FQGNSA. Trimming took off 1 base at V and 6 bases at J, with 5 bases between the two ends. CDR3 length equals 12 residues. The CDR3 region is CASSLVWDTQYF. DNA for the CDR3: TGTGCCAGCAGCTTAGTCTGGGATACGCAGTATTTT.

The genes are TRBV7-3 and TRBJ2-4; a possible D gene is TRBD1 (7 bases). CDR3 size: 19 residues. V was trimmed by 1 base and J by 0 bases, leaving 19 bases between them. Looked up from germline, CDR1 is SGHTA and CDR2 is FQGTGA. The CDR3 reads CASSLSVGQGGLAKNIQYF. In DNA form, the CDR3 reads TGTGCCAGCAGCTTAAGCGTAGGCCAGGGGGGCCTAGCCAAAAACATTCAGTACTTC. The full variable domain, with the rest looked up from reference TRBV7-3 and TRBJ2-4, is GAGVSQTPSNKVTEKGKYVELRCDPISGHTALYWYRQSLGQGPEFLIYFQGTGAADDSGLPNDRFFAVRPEGSVSTLKIQRTERGDSAVYLCASSLSVGQGGLAKNIQYFGAGTRLSVL.

This chain connects TRBV27 to TRBJ2-1; 12 bases map to TRBD2. V shed 2 bases, J shed 4 bases, and the junction held 3 bases outside the gene matches. The CDR3 runs 16 residues. Germline V gene data show CDR1 as MNHEY and CDR2 as SMNVEV (reference sequence). The CDR3: CASSLGLAGTYNEQFF. The CDR3 DNA reads TGTGCCAGCAGTTTAGGACTAGCGGGGACTTACAATGAGCAGTTCTTC.

The V and J genes are TRBV7-9 and TRBJ2-5, with TRBD1 identical over 8 bases. J lost 5 bases, V lost 3 bases, and 17 bases had no gene match. The CDR3 loop spans 18 amino acids. Germline CDR1 is SEHNR and CDR2 is FQNEAQ (reference sequence). CDR3 nucleotides: TGTGCCAGCAGCTTCAGGACAGGGTTAGAGGGGTTCCGGGAGACCCAGTACTTC. Translating it yields CASSFRTGLEGFRETQYF.

Turning to this clone: This specimen includes other DNA sequences encoding the same CDR3. The gene calls are TRBV7-9 and TRBJ2-7; no definite D call. The CDR3 sequence is 12 residues long. Trimming cost V 2 bases and J 2 bases, with 4 bases left between them. Germline-derived CDR1 and CDR2 are SEHNR and FQNEAQ (reference sequence). In DNA, the CDR3 is TGTGCCAGCAGCTTAAGGCCCTACGAGCAGTACTTC. Its protein product is CASSLRPYEQYF.

This chain joins TRBV18 and TRBJ1-1; TRBD1 might be the D (5 bases). V lost 3 bases to trimming and J lost 3 bases, with 11 bases between them. From germline, CDR1 is KGHSH and CDR2 LQKENI. This CDR3 has 14 residues. This CDR3 reads CASSPAGLHTEAFF. The DNA of the CDR3 is TGTGCCAGCTCACCCGCGGGGCTCCACACTGAAGCTTTCTTT.